This T cell receptor beta chain was recorded in a study of blood T cells in healthy people across ages. Primers used in a second PCR of about 6 to 11 cycles were a sample-barcoded 5' primer and a J-beta primer mix. One entry per CDR3 protein results from TCRdb running MiXCR on the 5' RACE reads. The table has 700,000 or so distinct CDR3 sequences, 22% seen once. The CDR3 contains 21 residues. Germline V gene data show CDR1 as ENHRY and CDR2 as SYGVKD. Sequencing was performed on blood. This receptor was identified in a man aged 65 to 79 in good health. This rearrangement joins TRBV10-3 to TRBJ2-7, with TRBD2 as a possible D gene (9 bases). The DNA matches TRBJ2-1 better at its end, which makes the J call doubtful. The CDR3 protein is CAISDPGPTGDSGSVGNEQFF. CDR3 bases: TGTGCCATCAGTGACCCCGGACCGACAGGGGATAGCGGGAGTGTAGGAAATGAGCAGTTCTTC.